The next 6 T cell receptor beta chains were all read from a single sample in a study of cytotoxic CD8 clonotypes in ibrutinib-treated CLL. The repertoire was sequenced with immunoSEQ multiplex PCR; TCRdb's copy has only in-frame clones and lacks some. The sample comprises 50,000 or so clones, approximately 87% of which are singletons, and approximately 20% rests with the top ten. The source was PBMCs, collected after 24 months of ibrutinib treatment. Source of these receptors: a human donor with chronic lymphocytic leukemia.

This chain links TRBV5-6 with TRBJ2-1, with unresolved D. Germline assignment: CDR1 SGHDT and CDR2 YYEEEE. This CDR3 is built from 13 residues. The V and J ends lost 0 bases and 7 bases respectively, with 8 bases between them. The CDR3 reads CASSLVTGNEQFF. The CDR3 DNA follows: TGTGCCAGCAGCTTGGTGACGGGTAATGAGCAGTTCTTC.

There are a few counts of this clone. The chain links TRBV10-3 to TRBJ1-5; D uncertain. The germline V gene has CDR1 ENHRY and CDR2 SYGVKD. The CDR3 is made up of 14 amino acids. The germline V and J ends were trimmed by 6 bases and 2 bases, with 11 bases remaining between them. The CDR3 protein is CAISPDTRNQPQHF. For the CDR3, the DNA is TGTGCCATCAGCCCTGATACACGCAATCAGCCCCAGCATTTT.

The rearrangement uses TRBV2 and TRBJ1-5, with 9 positions matching TRBD1. CDR1 is SNHLY and CDR2 is FYNNEI in the germline V gene. CDR3 length: 14 amino acids. V lost 4 bases, J lost 2 bases, and 0 bases stayed unmatched. CDR3 nucleotides: TGTGCCAGCAGTGGGACAGGGGGCAATCAGCCCCAGCATTTT. It translates to CASSGTGGNQPQHF.

This clone was found once. V is TRBV30 and J is TRBJ2-5, with D uncertain. The CDR3 consists of 14 residues. Trimming shortened V by 0 bases and J by 4 bases, and 12 bases separated the two germline ends. In germline, CDR1 is GTSNPN, CDR2 SVGIG (reference sequence). The CDR3, as DNA: TGTGCCTGGAGTGTACTGACTGACGGAGAGACCCAGTACTTC. This codes for CAWSVLTDGETQYF.

This rearrangement joins TRBV4-2 to TRBJ2-7; the match to TRBD2 covers 8 bases. J lost 2 bases, V lost 3 bases, and 6 bases had no gene match. Germline V gene data show CDR1 as LGHNA and CDR2 as YNFKEQ. This CDR3 is 15 amino acids long. The CDR3 nucleotides are TGTGCCAGCAGCCAGGGGGCTAGCGGGCCCTACGAGCAGTACTTC. This codes for CASSQGASGPYEQYF.

V is TRBV10-2 and J is TRBJ2-7, with D perhaps given as TRBD1 or TRBD2 (5 bases each). The germline CDR1 and CDR2 sequences are WSHSY and SAAADI. This CDR3 is built from 16 residues. The V gene lost 5 bases and the J gene lost 3 bases, with 20 bases spanning the gap. DNA for the CDR3: TGCGCCAGCAGTCCTGGGGGACCACGGAGTGGCTACGAGCAGTACTTC. The encoded protein is CASSPGGPRSGYEQYF.